This entry describes one TCR beta chain. The sample originates from a study of T cell changes during pregnancy in multiple sclerosis. Assay used: immunoSEQ multiplex PCR; TCRdb lists only in-frame clones, some missing. The sample includes tens of thousands of clones, 85% to 90% of them seen just once. The CDR3 is 14 residues long. V was clipped by 0 bases and J by 5 bases, with 10 bases between them. Germline loops: CDR1 PRHDT, CDR2 FYEKMQ (reference sequence). The sequences come from CD4+ T cells from peripheral blood mononuclear cells, collected in the first trimester of pregnancy. The genes are TRBV13 and TRBJ1-2; D possibly corresponds to TRBD1 (6 bases). The clonotype originates from a female donor with multiple sclerosis, enrolled in a pregnancy study. This CDR3 reads CASSLGTGSYGYTF. The CDR3 coding sequence is TGTGCCAGCAGCTTAGGCACAGGGTCTTATGGCTACACCTTC.